This T cell receptor (beta chain) was sequenced during a study of T cell responses to AZD1222 COVID-19 vaccine. As for the study in general: Samples with a second dose at about 4 or about 12 weeks were pooled together. General observations from the study: Among vaccine-associated CD4 TCRs, coverage spanned spike, with dominance at 160-218 and 743-854. Reportedly, close to half of spike-specific TCRs are directed against unmutated variant regions. Donors skewed white British and female; clonal diversity was possibly underestimated.

Sequencing used immunoSEQ multiplex PCR; TCRdb keeps in-frame clones, though not all of them. The repertoire consists of 120,000 to 150,000 clones, with roughly 89% occurring once and the leading ten covering just over 5.5%. For this clone: Its antigen is not identified.

Trimming removed 1 base from V and 2 bases from J; junction bases left unmatched: 3. Germline V CDR1 and CDR2: MNHEY, SMNVEV (reference sequence). The CDR3 sequence is 16 residues long. The sequence was obtained from an adult in good health. This material consisted of peripheral blood, taken on day 0 of AZD1222 vaccination. This chain uses TRBV27 with TRBJ2-1; 9 bases match TRBD1. This CDR3 reads CASSLYRDRAYNEQFF. CDR3 sequence (DNA): TGTGCCAGCAGTTTATACAGGGACAGGGCCTACAATGAGCAGTTCTTC.